This T cell receptor beta chain was found in a study of blood T cell repertoires in COVID-19. Study-wide context: Material from acute and convalescent COVID-19 was sourced from the United States, Italy and Spain. T cells, B-cell-depleted T cells, or PBMCs supplied cDNA or gDNA.

Seattle patients were enrolled while actively infected and followed longitudinally. V shed 1 base and J 6 bases; nucleotides not matched to a gene: 1. Germline CDR1 reads KGHDR; CDR2 reads SFDVKD. The CDR3 spans 14 residues. Original handling: Reference gene primers were amplified, and this amplification served to estimate nucleated cell counts. TCRdb keeps only in-frame clones here, not all; method: immunoSEQ multiplex PCR. Clonal size and the V and J genes are those of that table, whereas D and trimming came from the DNA. This table has almost 350,000 clones, roughly 90% appearing once. Sequenced sample: peripheral blood. The chain combines TRBV24-1 with TRBJ2-1, with 8 bases aligning to TRBD1. The receptor was derived from a woman aged 55-70 years with COVID-19, enrolled during active disease. The CDR3 DNA is TGTGCCACCAGTGATTTAGGGACAGGCAATGAGCAGTTCTTC. Amino acids: CATSDLGTGNEQFF.